These T cell receptor beta chains were read from a single sample in a study of OX40 agonist ivuxolimab in advanced cancers. Using immunoSEQ multiplex PCR, the repertoire was profiled, and TCRdb retains in-frame clones only, with some absent. The sample has 120,000 or so clones, about nine tenths seen once. The sequences come from CD4+ or CD8+ T cells sorted from blood, collected in a trial of the OX40 agonist ivuxolimab. These receptors were taken from an adult with an advanced solid tumor such as melanoma, head and neck, liver or kidney cancer. The CDR3 runs from the conserved cysteine through the conserved F or W. D genes are given only for firm matches. Only part of the rows carry a size: once, few, many, or a class if the clone is expanded.

clone size,V gene,D gene,J gene,CDR3 DNA,CDR3 protein
once,TRBV6-6,.,TRBJ1-2,TGTGCCAGCAGTTCGCACGAAGGCCGCCCCTATGGCTACACCTTC,CASSSHEGRPYGYTF
.,TRBV5-4,TRBD1,TRBJ1-5,TGTGCCAGCAGCTTGGGGGGGACAGGGGAACAGGTCGGCAATCAGCCCCAGCATTTT,CASSLGGTGEQVGNQPQHF
.,TRBV9,.,TRBJ1-4,TGTGCCAGCAGCGTAGATGGCAGTGGGGTAGAAAAACTGTTTTTT,CASSVDGSGVEKLFF
few,TRBV4-2,TRBD1,TRBJ2-7,TGTGCCAGCAGCCAAGGGACAGGAGATAGATACGAGCAGTACTTC,CASSQGTGDRYEQYF
.,TRBV6-5,.,TRBJ1-2,TGTGCCAGCAGAAGACCGGGACTAAACTATGGCTACACCTTC,CASRRPGLNYGYTF
few,TRBV7-9,.,TRBJ1-1,TGTGCCAGCCGAGGGCAGCCGAACACTGAAGCTTTCTTT,CASRGQPNTEAFF
.,TRBV6-5,.,TRBJ1-6,TGTGCCAGCAGTTACCGTCAGGGGCCAGGTTCACCCCTCCACTTT,CASSYRQGPGSPLHF
.,TRBV7-9,.,TRBJ2-7,TGTGCCAGCAGCTTAGCCGGAAGGGTTGGCGAGCAGTACTTC,CASSLAGRVGEQYF
.,TRBV4-1,.,TRBJ2-3,TGCGCCAGCAGCCAAAGGGACTCCCGGGGGCCAGATACGCAGTATTTT,CASSQRDSRGPDTQYF
once,TRBV6-6,.,TRBJ1-3,TGTGCCAGCAGAACGGGGGCGCGTGGAAACACCATATATTTT,CASRTGARGNTIYF
.,TRBV10-3,.,TRBJ1-4,TGTGCCATCAGTGAGTCAAATAACAGGGCTAATGAAAAACTGTTTTTT,CAISESNNRANEKLFF
.,TRBV18,TRBD2,TRBJ2-7,TGTGCCAGCTCACAGCGGGATGCATCAACCTACGAGCAGTACTTC,CASSQRDASTYEQYF
.,TRBV2,.,TRBJ2-7,TGTGCCAGCAGTGAAGGAACAGGCGATTTCTCCTACGAGCAGTACTTC,CASSEGTGDFSYEQYF
few,TRBV30,TRBD1,TRBJ2-4,TGTGCCTGGGGAGGCGGGACAGGGGGCAACATTCAGTACTTC,CAWGGGTGGNIQYF
.,TRBV18,TRBD1,TRBJ1-1,TGTGCCAGCTCACCGGGACAGGGGCTGGGGACTGAAGCTTTCTTT,CASSPGQGLGTEAFF
.,TRBV11-1,.,TRBJ2-7,TGTGCCAGCAGCTTAGGTTCTCTAGCTGGGTACGAGCAGTACTTC,CASSLGSLAGYEQYF